Sequencing of this T cell receptor beta chain was carried out in a study of graft-versus-host responses after intestinal transplantation. Background on the study: Induction with anti-thymocyte globulin, then tacrolimus and steroids for roughly three years, was given to all recipients. General study results and limits: Detected in recipient marrow were GvH clones, some of which were first observed in ileum or blood. Allografts of one patient group, those with graft-donor T cell macrochimerism, had high graft-versus-host to host-versus-graft clonal ratios.

Remarks on this clone: As yet, its antigen is unknown.

Clones were sequenced by immunoSEQ multiplex PCR, and TCRdb holds only the in-frame ones, with some missing. Among around 78,000 clones, roughly 91% were seen once, and the ten largest hold 8%. The source was unstimulated CD8+ T cells sorted from spleen or lymph node cells, collected before transplant. The receptor was derived from a human donor who was the organ donor for an intestinal transplant.

This chain's CDR3 is CASSSSGSYTEAFF. In DNA form, the CDR3 reads TGTGCCAGCAGCTCCTCAGGGTCGTACACTGAAGCTTTCTTT. V and J are TRBV9 and TRBJ1-1, with a weak D call TRBD1 (5 bases). The germline gives CDR1 SGDLS, CDR2 YYNGEE. The V end lost 4 bases, the J end lost 3 bases, and 13 bases lay between the germline ends. The CDR3 runs 14 residues.